The next 17 T cell receptor beta chains were all read from a single sample in a study of cytomegalovirus exposure and HLA in healthy donors. Use of 60 Vbeta and 13 Jbeta primers characterized the PCR. Clones were sequenced by immunoSEQ multiplex PCR, and TCRdb holds only the in-frame ones, with some missing. The sample lists roughly 220,000 clones; approximately 70% were seen once. Sequenced sample: PBMCs. These receptors were taken from a man in his forties or fifties in good health and CMV-seropositive.

This clone was seen a handful of times. The gene calls are TRBV29-1 and TRBJ1-1, with a weak D call TRBD1 (5 bases). CDR1 is SQVTM, CDR2 ANQGSEA, per germline. V was shortened by 1 base and J by 2 bases, with 11 bases between the two germline ends. This CDR3 is 14 amino acids long. The CDR3 nucleotides are TGCAGCGTTGAAGGTTGGGGCGTCAACACTGAAGCTTTCTTT. Its translation: CSVEGWGVNTEAFF.

This chain links TRBV5-1 with TRBJ2-1; 12 positions match TRBD2. This CDR3 contains 16 residues. Trimming at V came to 2 bases and at J to 7 bases, leaving 7 bases not matched to a gene. From germline, CDR1 is SGHRS and CDR2 YFSETQ. The CDR3 is CASSFLAGGPGNEQFF. CDR3 in DNA: TGCGCCAGCAGCTTCCTAGCGGGGGGGCCGGGGAATGAGCAGTTCTTC.

The chain employs TRBV2 and TRBJ2-6, with TRBD2 identical over 10 bases. The V gene end was trimmed by 2 bases and the J gene end by 4 bases; junction bases not matched to a gene: 2. The CDR3 has 16 amino acids. Germline V gene lookup returns CDR1 SNHLY and CDR2 FYNNEI. In nucleotides, the CDR3 is TGTGCCAGCAGTGAACTAGCGGGGGTCGGGGCCAACGTCCTGACTTTC. This encodes CASSELAGVGANVLTF. The full variable domain, completed using reference TRBV2 and TRBJ2-6, is EPEVTQTPSHQVTQMGQEVILRCVPISNHLYFYWYRQILGQKVEFLVSFYNNEISEKSEIFDDQFSVERPDGSNFTLKIRSTKLEDSAMYFCASSELAGVGANVLTFGAGSRLTVL.

The chain has TRBV5-1 and TRBJ1-1, with 7 nucleotides matching TRBD1. The junction had 8 bases not matched to a gene; V was cut back by 6 bases and J by 3 bases. The CDR3 contains 14 residues. Germline CDR1 reads SGHRS; CDR2 reads YFSETQ. The CDR3 is CASKTGVGYTEAFF. CDR3 DNA sequence: TGCGCCAGCAAAACAGGGGTTGGGTACACTGAAGCTTTCTTT.

V is TRBV6-1 and J is TRBJ2-3; 7 nucleotides line up with TRBD1. V trimming: 6 bases; J trimming: 2 bases; junction bases outside the gene matches: 8. Per germline, CDR1 MNHNS and CDR2 SASEGT. The CDR3 runs to 15 residues. CDR3 protein: CASRPEQGFTDTQYF. CDR3 DNA: TGTGCCAGCAGGCCGGAACAGGGGTTCACAGATACGCAGTATTTT.

This clone was counted between two and nine times. V and J are TRBV5-4 and TRBJ2-7; 9 bases line up with TRBD2. Germline CDR1 and CDR2: SGHNT and YYREEE (reference sequence). Trimming at V came to 3 bases and at J to 6 bases, leaving 4 bases not matched to a gene. CDR3 size: 13 residues. This CDR3 reads CASSWGLAGEQYF. In DNA, the CDR3 is TGTGCCAGCAGCTGGGGACTAGCCGGCGAGCAGTACTTC.

The chain recombines TRBV11-3 with TRBJ2-5; 8 bases map to TRBD2. The germline gives CDR1 SGHNT, CDR2 YENEEA. Unmatched junction bases numbered 3, after V lost 5 bases and J lost 7 bases. The length of the CDR3 is 12 residues. Here the CDR3 DNA reads TGTGCCAGCAGCCCAACTAGCGGGACCCAGTACTTC. Translation gives CASSPTSGTQYF.

This clone occurred a few times. The rearrangement uses TRBV6-5 and TRBJ1-5; the D gene is possibly TRBD1 (5 bases). V was shortened by 2 bases and J by 6 bases, with 11 bases between the two germline ends. The CDR3 runs to 14 residues. From germline, CDR1 is MNHEY and CDR2 SVGAGI. CDR3 in amino acids: CASSYGGKGQPQHF. The CDR3 region has the DNA TGTGCCAGCAGTTACGGGGGGAAGGGTCAGCCCCAGCATTTT.

In this sample, this clone turned up a few times. This sequence joins TRBV7-7 and TRBJ2-1; D is undetermined. Germline V gene data show CDR1 as SSHAT and CDR2 as FNYEAQ (reference sequence). The CDR3 runs 13 residues. V gave up 4 bases and J gave up 9 bases, with 13 bases separating them. CDR3 in amino acids: CASSSGPRSEQFF. The CDR3 DNA follows: TGTGCCAGCAGCTCTGGCCCTAGGTCTGAGCAGTTCTTC.

This clone has just a few counts. This chain connects TRBV6-6 to TRBJ2-5; 8 nucleotides match TRBD2. This CDR3 is 15 amino acids long. After removal of 7 bases from V and 5 bases from J, the junction contained 12 bases not matched to a gene. Germline CDR1 MNHNY, CDR2 SVGAGI (reference sequence). The CDR3 nucleotides are TGTGCCAGCACCGACTCGGGGGGGCCGCATGAGACCCAGTACTTC. It is translated as CASTDSGGPHETQYF.

The CDR3 DNA reads TGCGCCAGCAGCGACGACAGCCCCGGTACCGGGGAGCTGTTTTTT. Translation gives CASSDDSPGTGELFF. The chain recombines TRBV23-1 with TRBJ2-2, with a tentative D call TRBD1 (5 bases). TRBV23-1 is marked as an open reading frame, function uncertain. This CDR3 is 15 amino acids long. With 6 bases removed from V and 5 bases from J, the gap between germline ends came to 16 bases.

The J gene is TRBJ1-2, the V gene TRBV9; D is possibly TRBD1 (6 bases). Germline V gives CDR1 SGDLS, CDR2 YYNGEE. CDR3 size: 13 residues. Trimming cost V 3 bases and J 5 bases, with 11 bases left between them. DNA of the CDR3: TGTGCCAGCAGCGATGAAGGGGGATATGGCTACACCTTC. It codes for CASSDEGGYGYTF.

The chain joins TRBV9 to TRBJ2-6; D perhaps matches TRBD2 (6 bases). The germline CDR1 and CDR2 sequences are SGDLS and YYNGEE. This CDR3 is 16 amino acids long. With 0 bases removed from V and 0 bases from J, the gap between germline ends came to 7 bases. This CDR3 reads CASSVAGGSGANVLTF. The CDR3 region has the DNA TGTGCCAGCAGCGTAGCCGGGGGCTCTGGGGCCAACGTCCTGACTTTC.

In DNA, the CDR3 is TGCGCCAGCAGCCCGGGGACAGACTCCTACGAGCAGTACTTC. This translates into CASSPGTDSYEQYF. The chain carries TRBV5-1 and TRBJ2-7, with 7 bases that match TRBD1. The CDR3 has 14 residues. The V gene end was trimmed by 4 bases and the J gene end by 0 bases; junction bases not matched to a gene: 4. Per the germline V gene, CDR1 is SGHRS and CDR2 is YFSETQ.

The chain is built from TRBV11-2 and TRBJ2-7; TRBD2 is a possible D gene (6 bases). The CDR3 is made up of 16 amino acids. Germline V gene lookup returns CDR1 SGHAT and CDR2 FQNNGV. Deletions cut 5 bases from V and 0 bases from J, with 17 bases between. The CDR3 spells CASSQALGGNSYEQYF. The CDR3 DNA is TGTGCCAGCAGCCAAGCTCTGGGGGGAAACTCCTACGAGCAGTACTTC.

The genes are TRBV5-1 and TRBJ2-7, with D perhaps TRBD1 (6 bases). The CDR3 consists of 15 residues. CDR1 and CDR2 (germline): SGHRS, YFSETQ. Between the trimmed V and J ends, which lost 0 bases and 3 bases, there was a span of 13 bases. The CDR3 sequence is CASSLVPDSDYEQYF. CDR3 DNA sequence: TGCGCCAGCAGCTTGGTTCCGGACAGCGACTACGAGCAGTACTTC.

The V call is TRBV14, the J call TRBJ1-1, with TRBD1 matching 10 bases. The CDR3 spans 14 residues. V shed 7 bases and J 5 bases; nucleotides not matched to a gene: 7. CDR1 is SGHDN and CDR2 is FVKESK in the germline V gene. The CDR3 sequence is CASTDRGLETEAFF. The CDR3 DNA sequence: TGTGCCAGCACTGACAGGGGGCTCGAAACTGAAGCTTTCTTT.